The entry that follows covers one TCR beta chain sequence. The time point denotes: newly diagnosed GD, antithyroid drugs for less than 3 months. RNA extracted from PBMCs served as the sequencing template. Through Arm-PCR of CDR3 regions and iRepertoire HTBI primers, TCR beta libraries were built. TCRdb analysed the multiplex PCR reads with MiXCR anew, one entry per CDR3 protein. Of 350,000 to 450,000 distinct CDR3 sequences listed, approximately 16% are singletons. This specimen comes from a study of regulatory T cells in long-lasting Graves disease. The CDR3 length is 15 residues. The V end was cut by 2 bases, the J end by 1 base, with 11 bases between. The data were also submitted as part of a second study, on T cells in Graves' hyperthyroidism and ophthalmopathy.

Here the sequenced sample was peripheral blood mononuclear cells (PBMCs), taken at new diagnosis, from a patient treated with antithyroid drugs. The source of this sequence is a woman aged 35 to 49 with Graves disease. The rearrangement links TRBV12-3 or TRBV12-4 to TRBJ1-1; D is unclear. CDR3 sequence (DNA): TGTGCCAGCAGTTTAAGATTGGCAGGGAACACTGAAGCTTTCTTT. It specifies CASSLRLAGNTEAFF.